This entry concerns a single T cell receptor beta chain. The entry originates in a study of monozygotic twins with inflammatory bowel disease. This CDR3 contains 13 residues. CDR1 is LNHDA and CDR2 is SQIVND in the germline V gene (reference sequence). Eight cDNA synthesis reactions were run for every sample. Reprocessing the 5' RACE reads, TCRdb reports a single entry for every CDR3 protein and omits DNA. This sample lists approximately 390,000 distinct CDR3 sequences; its ten largest clones have 2% to 2.5%. The source material was blood. The clonotype comes from a human donor with ulcerative colitis or Crohn's disease, or a healthy co-twin of an affected twin (not recorded which). The V call is TRBV19, the J call TRBJ2-1; lacking DNA, the TRBD1 call made by TCRdb goes unchecked. CDR3 amino acids: CASSSGGNNEQFF.